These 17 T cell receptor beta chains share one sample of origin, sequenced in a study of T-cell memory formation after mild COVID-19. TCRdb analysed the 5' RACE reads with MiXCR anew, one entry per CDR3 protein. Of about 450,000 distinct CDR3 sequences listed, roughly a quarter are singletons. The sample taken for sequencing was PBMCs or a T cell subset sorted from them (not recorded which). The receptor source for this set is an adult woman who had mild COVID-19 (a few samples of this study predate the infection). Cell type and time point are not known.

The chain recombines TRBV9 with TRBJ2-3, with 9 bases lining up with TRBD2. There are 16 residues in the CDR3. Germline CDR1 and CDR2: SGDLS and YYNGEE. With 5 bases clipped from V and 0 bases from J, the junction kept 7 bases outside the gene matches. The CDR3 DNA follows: TGTGCCAGCAGTAACCAAGGGACTAGCAGCACAGATACGCAGTATTTT. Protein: CASSNQGTSSTDTQYF.

As DNA, the CDR3 is TGTGCCAGCATGGCGGGACAGGGGCCCTATGGCTACACCTTC. As protein: CASMAGQGPYGYTF. This chain uses TRBV12-3 or TRBV12-4 with TRBJ1-2, with TRBD1 matching over 10 bases. Losses at the gene ends were 7 bases for V and 4 bases for J; bases not matched to a gene: 6. This CDR3 is built from 14 residues.

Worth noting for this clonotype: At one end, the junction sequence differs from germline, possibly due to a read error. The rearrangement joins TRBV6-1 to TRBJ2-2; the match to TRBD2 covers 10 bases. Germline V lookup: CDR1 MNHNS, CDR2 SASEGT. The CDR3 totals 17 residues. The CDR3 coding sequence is TGTGTCAGCAGTGAGTCTAGCGGGGGCCTGAACACCGGGGAGCTGTTTTTT. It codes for CVSSESSGGLNTGELFF.

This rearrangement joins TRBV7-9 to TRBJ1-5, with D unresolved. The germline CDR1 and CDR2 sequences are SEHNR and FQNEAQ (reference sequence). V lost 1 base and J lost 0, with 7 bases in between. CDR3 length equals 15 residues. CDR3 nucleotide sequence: TGTGCCAGCAGCTTAGTGGGTGATAGCAATCAGCCCCAGCATTTT. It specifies CASSLVGDSNQPQHF.

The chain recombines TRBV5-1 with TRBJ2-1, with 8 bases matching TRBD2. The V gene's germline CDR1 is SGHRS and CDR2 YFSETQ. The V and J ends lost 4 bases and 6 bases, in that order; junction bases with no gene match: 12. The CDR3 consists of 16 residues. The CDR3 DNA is TGCGCCAGCAGCCCGGATCGGGGGGGCCGCGGCAATGAGCAGTTCTTC. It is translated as CASSPDRGGRGNEQFF.

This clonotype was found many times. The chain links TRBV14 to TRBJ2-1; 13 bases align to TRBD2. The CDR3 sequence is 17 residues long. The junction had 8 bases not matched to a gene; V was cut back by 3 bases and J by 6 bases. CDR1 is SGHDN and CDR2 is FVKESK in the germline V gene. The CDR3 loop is CASSHYSGLAGVNEQFF. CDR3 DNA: TGTGCCAGCAGCCACTACTCTGGACTAGCGGGAGTCAATGAGCAGTTCTTC.

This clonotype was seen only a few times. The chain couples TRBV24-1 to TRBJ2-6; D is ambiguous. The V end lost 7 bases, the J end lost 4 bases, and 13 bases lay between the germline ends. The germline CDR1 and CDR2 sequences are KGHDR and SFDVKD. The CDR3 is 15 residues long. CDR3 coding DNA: TGTGCCACCAGCGATAGAGCAGCCGGGGCCAACGTCCTGACTTTC. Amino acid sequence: CATSDRAAGANVLTF.

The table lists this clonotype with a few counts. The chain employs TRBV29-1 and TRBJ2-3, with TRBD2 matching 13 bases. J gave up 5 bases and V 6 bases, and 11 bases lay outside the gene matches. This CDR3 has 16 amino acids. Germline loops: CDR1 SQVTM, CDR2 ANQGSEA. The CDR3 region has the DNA TGCAGCGTGACCCTCGGACTAGCGGGAGACGGAGATACGCAGTATTTT. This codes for CSVTLGLAGDGDTQYF.

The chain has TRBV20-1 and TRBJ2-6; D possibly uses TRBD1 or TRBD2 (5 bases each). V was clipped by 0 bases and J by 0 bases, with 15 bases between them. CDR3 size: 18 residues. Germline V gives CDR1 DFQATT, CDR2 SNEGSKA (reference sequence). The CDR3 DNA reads TGCAGTGCTAGAGATACGGGACGGTGGGGCTCTGGGGCCAACGTCCTGACTTTC. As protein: CSARDTGRWGSGANVLTF.

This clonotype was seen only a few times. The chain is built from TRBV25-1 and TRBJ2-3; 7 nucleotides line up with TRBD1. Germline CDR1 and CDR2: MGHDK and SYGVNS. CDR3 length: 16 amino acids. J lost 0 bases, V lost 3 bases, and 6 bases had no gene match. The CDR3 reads CASSDYRGRSTDTQYF. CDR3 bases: TGTGCCAGCAGTGATTACAGGGGACGGAGCACAGATACGCAGTATTTT.

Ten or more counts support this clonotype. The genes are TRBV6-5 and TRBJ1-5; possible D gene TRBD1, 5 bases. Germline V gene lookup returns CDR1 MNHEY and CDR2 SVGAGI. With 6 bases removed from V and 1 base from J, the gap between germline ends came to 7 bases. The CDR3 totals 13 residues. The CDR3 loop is CASRRDSNQPQHF. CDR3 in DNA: TGTGCCAGCAGACGGGACAGCAATCAGCCCCAGCATTTT.

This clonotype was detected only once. CDR3 loop: CASSYRDSGTDTQYF. The DNA of the CDR3 is TGTGCCAGCAGCTATAGGGATTCAGGCACAGATACGCAGTATTTT. The chain joins TRBV7-9 to TRBJ2-3, with D uncertain. Germline CDR1 is SEHNR and CDR2 is FQNEAQ (reference sequence). The CDR3 is made up of 15 amino acids. V was trimmed by 4 bases and J by 1 base, leaving 12 bases between them.

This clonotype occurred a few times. The CDR3 DNA follows: TGCGCCAGCAGCTTACTGAGGGGTGGTACTGAAGCTTTCTTT. This gives the protein CASSLLRGGTEAFF. The chain couples TRBV5-1 to TRBJ1-1, with D possibly being TRBD1 (5 bases). Germline lookup yields CDR1 SGHRS and CDR2 YFSETQ. V gave up 2 bases and J gave up 5 bases, with 13 bases separating them. CDR3 length equals 14 residues.

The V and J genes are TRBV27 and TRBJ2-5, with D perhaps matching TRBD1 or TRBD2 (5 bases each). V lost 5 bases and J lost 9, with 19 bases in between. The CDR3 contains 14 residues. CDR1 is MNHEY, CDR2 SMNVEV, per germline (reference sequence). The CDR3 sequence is CASSPKPGPKAQYF. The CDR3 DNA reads TGTGCCAGCAGTCCCAAGCCGGGACCGAAGGCCCAGTACTTC.

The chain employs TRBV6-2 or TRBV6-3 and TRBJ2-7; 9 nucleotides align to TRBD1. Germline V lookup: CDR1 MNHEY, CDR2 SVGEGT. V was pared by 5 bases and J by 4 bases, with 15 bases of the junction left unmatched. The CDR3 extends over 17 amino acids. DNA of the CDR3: TGTGCCAGCAGTGACCGGGACAGGGAAACCTTACTTTACGAGCAGTACTTC. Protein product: CASSDRDRETLLYEQYF.

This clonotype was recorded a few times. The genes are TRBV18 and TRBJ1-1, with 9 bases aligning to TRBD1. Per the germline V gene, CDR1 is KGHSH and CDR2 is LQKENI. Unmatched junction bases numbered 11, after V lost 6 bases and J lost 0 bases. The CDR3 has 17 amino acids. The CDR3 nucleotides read TGTGCCAGCTCCGGAACAGGGGGCAGCCCCATGAACACTGAAGCTTTCTTT. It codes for CASSGTGGSPMNTEAFF.

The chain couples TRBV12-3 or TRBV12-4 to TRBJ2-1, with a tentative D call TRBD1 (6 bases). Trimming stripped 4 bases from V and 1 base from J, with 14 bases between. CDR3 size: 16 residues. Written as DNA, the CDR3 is TGTGCCAGCAGTTCCACCGGGACACTTTCCTACAATGAGCAGTTCTTC. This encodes CASSSTGTLSYNEQFF.